This T cell receptor (beta chain) came from a study of T cells in Graves' hyperthyroidism and ophthalmopathy. V dropped 6 bases and J dropped 3 bases, with 11 bases sitting between them. This CDR3 spans 13 amino acids. Germline CDR1 is SGHAT and CDR2 is FQNNGV. Study-level points and caveats: By a 13 V-J model, ophthalmopathy was set apart from stable hyperthyroidism. Most clonotypes expanded in thyroid above 0.001 were likewise present in blood.

Together with thyroid ultrasound, orbital computed tomography, serum thyroxine and TRAb, clinical symptoms were used for diagnoses. This clonotype has at least ten counts. Its specificity is unknown. The investigators amplified TCR beta CDR3 regions from RNA transcripts. Initially, a first-round RT-PCR of the TCR CDR3 employed the HTBI primer set. One entry per CDR3 protein results from TCRdb running MiXCR on the multiplex PCR reads. The table shows 600,000 to 650,000 distinct CDR3 sequences, with 16% occurring only once. This TCR was sampled from a woman aged 25 to 39 with Graves' hyperthyroidism. The chain recombines TRBV11-2 with TRBJ2-5; the D gene is possibly TRBD2 (6 bases). Sequenced: blood. The CDR3 spells CASRYTGEETQYF. The CDR3 bases are TGTGCCAGCAGGTACACGGGGGAAGAGACCCAGTACTTC.